A selection of T cell receptor beta chains follows, all from one sample in a study of T-cell memory formation after mild COVID-19. From the 5' RACE reads, TCRdb called clonotypes with MiXCR, one entry per CDR3 protein. This sample has 200,000 to 300,000 distinct CDR3 sequences, with 15% found just once. Sequencing input: PBMCs or a T cell subset sorted from them (not recorded which). These receptors were collected from an adult woman who had mild COVID-19 (a few samples of this study predate the infection). Cell type and time point are not known. Each CDR3 is given with its conserved first and last residue. D genes are given only for firm matches. The listing skips clone size in some rows; elsewhere it reads once, few, many or a size class.

V gene,J gene,clone size,D gene,CDR3 protein,CDR3 DNA
TRBV24-1,TRBJ2-1,few,TRBD2,CATSDYPSGRGGNEQFF,TGTGCCACCAGTGATTATCCGTCTGGACGGGGGGGCAATGAGCAGTTCTTC
TRBV7-2,TRBJ1-1,few,TRBD1,CASSPRRGTAMNTEAFF,TGTGCCAGCAGCCCGCGGAGAGGGACAGCCATGAACACTGAAGCTTTCTTT
TRBV10-3,TRBJ2-1,.,TRBD2,CAISEPRGGSDEQFF,TGTGCCATCAGTGAGCCTCGCGGGGGTTCTGATGAGCAGTTCTTC
TRBV12-3/TRBV12-4,TRBJ2-5,many,.,CASSPRETQYF,TGTGCCAGCAGCCCCAGAGAGACCCAGTACTTC
TRBV6-5,TRBJ2-7,few,TRBD1,CASRLLGQGPYEQYF,TGTGCCAGCAGGCTGTTGGGACAGGGCCCCTACGAGCAGTACTTC
TRBV29-1,TRBJ2-1,.,TRBD1,CSVGWTGYNEQFF,TGCAGCGTCGGCTGGACAGGCTACAATGAGCAGTTCTTC
TRBV18,TRBJ1-1,.,.,CASSPRQESNTEAFF,TGTGCCAGCTCGCCGAGACAGGAGTCGAACACTGAAGCTTTCTTT
TRBV12-3/TRBV12-4,TRBJ2-1,.,.,CASSLAPPTYNEQFF,TGTGCCAGCAGTTTAGCGCCTCCTACCTACAATGAGCAGTTCTTC
TRBV5-6,TRBJ1-5,.,.,CASSLGIAGGQHF,TGTGCCAGCAGCTTGGGGATCGCCGGGGGTCAGCATTTT
TRBV6-1,TRBJ1-2,few,.,CASSASGLSYGYTF,TGTGCCAGCAGTGCATCAGGTCTCAGCTATGGCTACACCTTC
TRBV12-3/TRBV12-4,TRBJ1-1,.,.,CASSFGRTTELAFF,TGTGCCAGCAGTTTCGGGCGAACCACTGAATTGGCTTTCTTT
TRBV25-1,TRBJ2-5,few,.,CASSEYGTQYF,TGTGCCAGCAGTGAATACGGGACCCAGTACTTC
TRBV20-1,TRBJ1-2,many,TRBD1,CSAEPGQGASGYTF,TGCAGTGCTGAACCGGGACAGGGGGCAAGTGGCTACACCTTC
TRBV6-1,TRBJ2-2,.,.,CASSRQTGELFF,TGTGCCAGCAGTCGACAGACCGGGGAGCTGTTTTTT
TRBV24-1,TRBJ1-2,.,TRBD1,CATSEGAMYGYTF,TGTGCCACCAGCGAGGGGGCGATGTATGGCTACACCTTC
TRBV4-1,TRBJ1-2,few,.,CASSPIGRTLDLYYGYTF,TGCGCCAGCAGCCCCATCGGGAGGACGCTCGACTTATACTATGGCTACACCTTC
TRBV20-1,TRBJ1-2,few,TRBD1,CSATNLGQGAISGGYTF,TGCAGTGCCACGAACCTAGGACAGGGGGCGATTTCTGGTGGCTACACCTTC
TRBV5-1,TRBJ2-3,.,.,CASSPLAPRGTDTQYF,TGCGCCAGCAGCCCTCTAGCGCCGAGGGGGACAGATACGCAGTATTTT
TRBV18,TRBJ1-2,.,.,CASSPGRAGGYTF,TGTGCCAGCTCACCAGGGAGGGCTGGCGGCTACACCTTC
TRBV20-1,TRBJ2-5,.,TRBD2,CSAREAGRQETQYF,TGCAGTGCTAGAGAAGCGGGGCGACAAGAGACCCAGTACTTC
TRBV6-2/TRBV6-3,TRBJ1-1,.,.,CASSQGRVAFF,TGTGCCAGCAGTCAGGGAAGGGTGGCTTTCTTT
TRBV25-1,TRBJ2-7,.,TRBD1,CASSEPPGQGQQYF,TGTGCCAGCAGTGAACCGCCGGGACAGGGTCAGCAGTACTTC
TRBV7-6,TRBJ1-3,few,.,CASGSRLGNTIYF,TGTGCCAGCGGAAGCAGGTTAGGAAACACCATATATTTT
TRBV2,TRBJ1-1,few,.,CASSGREKTEAFF,TGTGCCAGCAGTGGCAGGGAAAAAACTGAAGCTTTCTTT
TRBV29-1,TRBJ2-1,.,.,CSVGRDTGYNEQFF,TGCAGCGTTGGCCGGGACACAGGATACAATGAGCAGTTCTTC
TRBV12-3/TRBV12-4,TRBJ1-2,.,.,CASSPVDGYGYTF,TGTGCCAGCAGCCCCGTCGACGGCTATGGCTACACCTTC
TRBV12-3/TRBV12-4,TRBJ1-5,few,TRBD1,CASSTHRGGRGQPQHF,TGTGCCAGCAGCACCCACAGGGGAGGTCGTGGTCAGCCCCAGCATTTT
TRBV29-1,TRBJ1-5,few,TRBD1,CSSWDRLNQPQHF,TGCAGCTCCTGGGACAGGCTCAATCAGCCCCAGCATTTT
TRBV6-6,TRBJ2-3,.,.,CASTLGSGSTATDTQYF,TGTGCCAGCACCTTGGGGTCGGGCTCTACCGCCACAGATACGCAGTATTTT
TRBV7-2,TRBJ2-2,few,TRBD2,CASSWTSGRATGELFF,TGTGCCAGCAGCTGGACTAGCGGGAGGGCCACCGGGGAGCTGTTTTTT
TRBV7-9,TRBJ1-2,many,.,CASSRPGSAGYTF,TGTGCCAGCAGCCGCCCCGGATCGGCTGGCTACACCTTC
TRBV25-1,TRBJ1-6,few,TRBD1,CASSEYQGAYNSPLHF,TGTGCCAGCAGTGAATATCAGGGGGCGTATAATTCACCCCTCCACTTT
TRBV20-1,TRBJ1-1,few,.,CSARVLRINTEAFF,TGCAGTGCTAGAGTACTCCGGATCAACACTGAAGCTTTCTTT
TRBV20-1,TRBJ1-6,.,.,CSVSRPALDNSPLHF,TGCAGTGTGTCGAGACCCGCATTAGATAATTCACCCCTCCACTTT
TRBV19,TRBJ1-2,few,.,CASSGPGHQLLYGYTF,TGTGCCAGTAGTGGACCGGGACATCAATTACTATATGGCTACACCTTC
TRBV19,TRBJ2-1,.,TRBD2,CASSMRGTSGSNEQFF,TGTGCCAGTAGTATGAGAGGGACTAGCGGGAGCAATGAGCAGTTCTTC
TRBV6-6,TRBJ1-6,few,TRBD1,CASGRRDRVYNSPLHF,TGTGCCAGCGGCCGACGGGACAGGGTCTATAATTCACCCCTCCACTTT
TRBV6-6,TRBJ2-2,.,.,CASSEGLAGTGELFF,TGTGCCAGCAGCGAAGGGCTGGCGGGGACCGGGGAGCTGTTTTTT
TRBV3-1,TRBJ2-7,once,.,CASSDSRYHTGYEQYF,TGTGCCAGCAGCGATTCCCGGTACCACACGGGGTACGAGCAGTACTTC
TRBV24-1,TRBJ2-3,.,TRBD1,CATSDSPATGASTDTQYF,TGTGCCACCAGTGATTCCCCCGCGACAGGGGCTAGCACAGATACGCAGTATTTT
TRBV29-1,TRBJ2-1,few,.,CSFDSSSYNEQFF,TGCAGCTTCGACAGTAGCTCCTACAATGAGCAGTTCTTC
TRBV28,TRBJ2-2,.,.,CASSSGTGELFF,TGTGCCAGCAGTTCGGGGACCGGGGAGCTGTTTTTT
TRBV19,TRBJ1-1,few,TRBD1,CASKRGQDYPNTEAFF,TGTGCCAGTAAGCGGGGACAGGACTACCCGAACACTGAAGCTTTCTTT
TRBV7-2,TRBJ2-7,.,TRBD2,CASSPGTSGIYEQYF,TGTGCCAGCAGCCCCGGGACTAGCGGGATATACGAGCAGTACTTC
TRBV28,TRBJ2-1,.,TRBD1,CASSLYQTGFNEQFF,TGTGCCAGCAGTTTATACCAGACAGGGTTCAATGAGCAGTTCTTC